This T cell receptor (beta chain) was captured by sequencing in a study of blood T cell repertoires in COVID-19. Study as a whole: Material from acute and convalescent COVID-19 was sourced from the United States, Italy and Spain. PBMCs, B-cell-depleted T cells, or T cells were the source of the cDNA or gDNA that made up the material.

Original handling: Reference gene primer amplification in the assay estimated nucleated cell counts. The method was immunoSEQ multiplex PCR; TCRdb's version includes in-frame clones alone and lacks a portion of them. D and trimming were read from the DNA, whereas the V and J calls and clone size are those reported in that table. In the table there are about 88,000 clones, approximately 88% of which are singletons. Germline V gene data show CDR1 as SSHAT and CDR2 as FNYEAQ (reference sequence). V gave up 5 bases and J gave up 3 bases, with 17 bases separating them. The CDR3 consists of 15 residues. This clonotype originated in an elderly man with acute or convalescent COVID-19. The sequenced material came from peripheral blood. The genes are TRBV7-7 and TRBJ2-7; the D is unclear. The CDR3: CASSPSPGQNYEQYF. The CDR3 DNA reads as TGTGCCAGCAGCCCCTCCCCAGGCCAGAACTACGAGCAGTACTTC.